This paragraph covers one T cell receptor beta chain sequence. The antigen remains undetermined. Cyclophosphamide on days +3 and +4 followed busulfan-fludarabine conditioning and a marrow graft. TCRdb keeps only in-frame clones here, not all; method: immunoSEQ multiplex PCR. The table has about 910 clones, 59% seen once. This sample was taken from a study of T cells after posttransplantation cyclophosphamide. Overall study results and limits: Recipient CMV seropositivity and CMV reactivation strongly tracked TRB clonality.

Germline loops: CDR1 MDHEN, CDR2 SYDVKM. The length of the CDR3 is 19 residues. V lost 4 bases and J 6 bases, leaving 29 bases between the germline ends. Sequencing was performed on CD8+ T cells sorted from blood, taken after allogeneic stem cell transplant with posttransplant cyclophosphamide. This clonotype was obtained from a male patient aged 50 to 59 who received an allogeneic stem cell transplant from an unrelated donor, was CMV-positive, and had acute GVHD only. Part of the T cells may come from the graft donor. The chain combines TRBV28 with TRBJ2-3; possibly TRBD2 for D (7 bases). This chain's CDR3 is CASSSILRITGTGGDTQYF. The CDR3 coding sequence is TGTGCCAGCAGTTCAATTCTCCGAATTACAGGGACCGGGGGGGATACGCAGTATTTT.